This T cell receptor beta chain was found in a study of radiotherapy plus CTLA-4 blockade in lung cancer. Trimming shortened V by 1 base and J by 6 bases, and 10 bases separated the two germline ends. In germline, CDR1 is SGDLS, CDR2 YYNGEE. The CDR3 runs to 14 residues. TCRdb's copy holds only in-frame clones and misses some; the assay was immunoSEQ multiplex PCR. The sample has 45,000 or so clones; more than 70% are singletons. This TCR was sampled from a human donor with non-small cell lung cancer who had stable disease on radiotherapy plus ipilimumab. Here the sequenced sample was peripheral blood, taken from a patient treated with radiotherapy plus ipilimumab. The V gene is TRBV9, the J gene TRBJ2-2; D is tentatively TRBD1 or TRBD2 (6 bases each). The CDR3 loop is CASSVMGGPGELFF. The CDR3 DNA is TGTGCCAGCAGCGTAATGGGGGGCCCCGGGGAGCTGTTTTTT. Looking up the rest from reference TRBV9 and TRBJ2-2 gives the full variable domain: DSGVTQTPKHLITATGQRVTLRCSPRSGDLSVYWYQQSLDQGLQFLIQYYNGEERAKGNILERFSAQQFPDLHSELNLSSLELGDSALYFCASSVMGGPGELFFGEGSRLTVL.